The 32 T cell receptor beta chains below all came from one sample that was sequenced in a study of OX40 agonist ivuxolimab in advanced cancers. The method was the immunoSEQ multiplex PCR assay. TCRdb obtained this table from immuneACCESS and retained in-frame rearrangements with V and J assigned. These tables miss some clones; where compared with another copy, unresolved V genes account for less than half of the shortfall, and the remainder is unexplained. The sample table records about 48,000 clones; about 85% of these occur just once. The ten top clones hold about 9.8% of the sample. Here the sequenced sample was CD4+ or CD8+ T cells sorted from blood, taken in a trial of the OX40 agonist ivuxolimab. These receptors originate from an adult with an advanced solid tumor such as melanoma, head and neck, liver or kidney cancer.

This chain uses TRBV28 with TRBJ1-1, with a weak D call TRBD1 (6 bases). Germline V gene sequence: CDR1 MDHEN, CDR2 SYDVKM. Trimming left V 7 bases short and J 4 bases short, with 16 bases between. The CDR3 runs to 14 residues. The CDR3: CASTTEGGPTEAFF. The DNA for the CDR3 is TGTGCCAGCACCACGGAGGGGGGGCCCACTGAAGCTTTCTTT.

The chain uses TRBV7-6 and TRBJ2-3; D ambiguous. This CDR3 is built from 12 residues. V shed 3 bases and J shed 2 bases, with 3 bases lying between them. CDR1 and CDR2 from the germline V gene are SGHVS and FNYEAQ. The CDR3 spells CASSFYTDTQYF. The CDR3 nucleotides are TGTGCCAGCAGCTTTTACACAGATACGCAGTATTTT. Combining the CDR3 with reference TRBV7-6 and TRBJ2-3 gives the whole variable domain GAGVSQSPRYKVTKRGQDVALRCDPISGHVSLYWYRQALGQGPEFLTYFNYEAQQDKSGLPNDRFSAERPEGSISTLTIQRTEQRDSAMYRCASSFYTDTQYFGPGTRLTVL.

DNA for the CDR3: TGTGCCAGCAGCCGTCAGGGTGGTGGGGCCAACGTCCTGACTTTC. This gives the protein CASSRQGGGANVLTF. The chain is built from TRBV11-1 and TRBJ2-6, with a weak D call TRBD1 (5 bases). Trimming took 5 bases from V and 3 from J, leaving 11 bases between them. The length of the CDR3 is 15 residues. From germline, CDR1 is SGHAT and CDR2 FQDESV (reference sequence). The whole variable domain, remainder taken from reference TRBV11-1 and TRBJ2-6, is EAEVAQSPRYKITEKSQAVAFWCDPISGHATLYWYRQILGQGPELLVQFQDESVVDDSQLPKDRFSAERLKGVDSTLKIQPAELGDSAMYLCASSRQGGGANVLTFGAGSRLTVL.

The genes are TRBV6-1 and TRBJ2-7, with 10 nucleotides matching TRBD1. The CDR3 covers 15 residues. Germline values: CDR1 MNHNS, CDR2 SASEGT. J gave up 5 bases and V 5 bases, and 9 bases lay outside the gene matches. CDR3 in DNA: TGTGCCAGCAGTTTAACCGGGACAGGGGAGCACGAGCAGTACTTC. Its protein product is CASSLTGTGEHEQYF.

This chain links TRBV2 with TRBJ2-5, with 9 bases fitting TRBD1. V dropped 5 bases and J dropped 3; count of bases not matched to a gene: 4. Germline V gene data show CDR1 as SNHLY and CDR2 as FYNNEI. The CDR3 length is 14 residues. CDR3 loop: CASSSRDREETQYF. CDR3 nucleotide sequence: TGTGCCAGCAGTTCTCGGGACAGGGAAGAGACCCAGTACTTC. Variable domain in full (rest from reference TRBV2 and TRBJ2-5): EPEVTQTPSHQVTQMGQEVILRCVPISNHLYFYWYRQILGQKVEFLVSFYNNEISEKSEIFDDQFSVERPDGSNFTLKIRSTKLEDSAMYFCASSSRDREETQYFGPGTRLLVL.

The chain is built from TRBV9 and TRBJ2-3; D gene ambiguous. CDR1 is SGDLS and CDR2 is YYNGEE in the germline V gene. V lost 1 base to trimming and J lost 0 bases, with 15 bases between them. CDR3 length equals 17 residues. The CDR3 DNA reads TGTGCCAGCAGCGTAACGAATGGCGTCTCTAGCACAGATACGCAGTATTTT. Its translation is CASSVTNGVSSTDTQYF.

The CDR3 nucleotides are TGTGCCAGCAGCTTAAGGGTCAGGAACACTGAAGCTTTCTTT. This sequence encodes CASSLRVRNTEAFF. The chain recombines TRBV7-9 with TRBJ1-1, with no clear D. V was cut by 2 bases and J by 1 base, with 8 bases left in between. Germline V gene lookup returns CDR1 SEHNR and CDR2 FQNEAQ (reference sequence). The CDR3 runs to 14 residues.

The chain joins TRBV7-3 to TRBJ2-7; tentative D call: TRBD2 (5 bases). Germline CDR1 and CDR2: SGHTA and FQGTGA. V dropped 2 bases and J dropped 2 bases, with 13 bases sitting between them. The CDR3 runs 15 residues. Here the CDR3 DNA reads TGTGCCAGCAGCTTATCGGCCGGGAAAACCTACGAGCAGTACTTC. It is translated as CASSLSAGKTYEQYF.

This clone was seen once. The V and J genes are TRBV30 and TRBJ1-4; the match to TRBD1 covers 7 bases. Trimming cost V 0 bases and J 8 bases; bases outside gene matches: 9. The CDR3 consists of 15 residues. The germline V gene encodes CDR1 GTSNPN and CDR2 SVGIG (reference sequence). CDR3 residues: CAWSVRGGGEEKLFF. The CDR3, as DNA: TGTGCCTGGAGTGTACGGGGAGGGGGCGAGGAAAAACTGTTTTTT.

DNA of the CDR3: TGTGCCAGCAGCCTAGACTCCCTCAATGAGCAGTTCTTC. This translates into CASSLDSLNEQFF. The J gene is TRBJ2-1, the V gene TRBV11-1, with D unresolved. The V gene's germline CDR1 is SGHAT and CDR2 FQDESV (reference sequence). V gave up 5 bases and J gave up 6 bases, with 11 bases separating them. The length of the CDR3 is 13 residues.

The chain has TRBV5-4 and TRBJ2-7; tentatively, D is TRBD2 (6 bases). In germline, CDR1 is SGHNT, CDR2 YYREEE (reference sequence). CDR3 length: 13 amino acids. Trimming left V 7 bases short and J 6 bases short, with 17 bases between. CDR3 residues: CASGSRRASEQYF. CDR3 bases: TGTGCCAGCGGTTCTAGGAGGGCGAGCGAGCAGTACTTC.

The V and J genes are TRBV18 and TRBJ2-3; maybe TRBD2 (5 bases). This CDR3 is built from 16 residues. V was clipped by 3 bases and J by 1 base, with 14 bases between them. The germline V gene encodes CDR1 KGHSH and CDR2 LQKENI. CDR3 nucleotides: TGTGCCAGCTCACCTTCACTAGTGATCGGCACAGATACGCAGTATTTT. Its translation is CASSPSLVIGTDTQYF.

This clone appeared a few times. This chain links TRBV9 with TRBJ2-1; D unclear. Germline V lookup: CDR1 SGDLS, CDR2 YYNGEE. Trimming left V 0 bases short and J 6 bases short, with 13 bases between. CDR3 size: 15 residues. The CDR3 DNA reads as TGTGCCAGCAGCGTAGGGCCCCAAGGCGGCAATGAGCAGTTCTTC. This translates into CASSVGPQGGNEQFF.

The J gene is TRBJ1-1, the V gene TRBV11-2, with TRBD1 identical over 9 bases. V trimming: 5 bases; J trimming: 3 bases; junction bases outside the gene matches: 7. The germline V gene encodes CDR1 SGHAT and CDR2 FQNNGV. The CDR3 is 15 amino acids. In DNA, the CDR3 is TGTGCCAGCAGCAAAACAGGGGGCCGGGACACTGAAGCTTTCTTT. Its translation: CASSKTGGRDTEAFF.

The rearrangement links TRBV18 to TRBJ2-1; D remains unclear. CDR1 and CDR2 (germline): KGHSH, LQKENI. The CDR3 is 15 amino acids. Trimming took off 3 bases at V and 3 bases at J, with 12 bases between the two ends. Here the CDR3 reads CASSPLGSNYNEQFF. CDR3 coding DNA: TGTGCCAGCTCACCGCTTGGGTCGAACTACAATGAGCAGTTCTTC.

This rearrangement joins TRBV29-1 to TRBJ2-7, with 11 bases fitting TRBD2. With V trimmed by 7 bases and J by 2 bases, 4 bases remained unmatched. The germline V gene has CDR1 SQVTM and CDR2 ANQGSEA. The CDR3 is made up of 13 amino acids. CDR3 bases: TGCAGCGCAGGACTAGCGGGTACCTACGAGCAGTACTTC. Residues: CSAGLAGTYEQYF.

This rearrangement joins TRBV5-8 to TRBJ2-3; a weak D match, TRBD1 (6 bases). The CDR3 extends over 15 amino acids. The V end was cut by 4 bases, the J end by 4 bases, with 16 bases between. From germline, CDR1 is SGHTS and CDR2 YDEGEE. The CDR3 here is CASSTGGPGADTQYF. DNA of the CDR3: TGTGCCAGCAGCACGGGTGGGCCAGGGGCAGATACGCAGTATTTT.

This sequence joins TRBV9 and TRBJ1-1; D perhaps matches TRBD1 (6 bases). V lost 0 bases and J 7 bases, leaving 10 bases between the germline ends. This CDR3 spans 13 amino acids. CDR1 and CDR2 (germline): SGDLS, YYNGEE. The CDR3 nucleotides read TGTGCCAGCAGCGTAGATCAGGACAGTGAAGCTTTCTTT. It yields the protein CASSVDQDSEAFF. Using reference TRBV9 and TRBJ1-1 for the parts outside the CDR3, the full variable domain is DSGVTQTPKHLITATGQRVTLRCSPRSGDLSVYWYQQSLDQGLQFLIQYYNGEERAKGNILERFSAQQFPDLHSELNLSSLELGDSALYFCASSVDQDSEAFFGQGTRLTVV.

The chain carries TRBV19 and TRBJ1-4; 8 positions match TRBD1. J lost 10 bases, V lost 6 bases, and 19 bases had no gene match. CDR3 length: 17 amino acids. Per germline, CDR1 LNHDA and CDR2 SQIVND (reference sequence). The CDR3, as DNA: TGTGCCAGTAGACCCGGACAGGGATCGGCGATGGGAAGAAAACTGTTTTTT. It specifies CASRPGQGSAMGRKLFF.

This chain connects TRBV27 to TRBJ2-1, with D tentatively TRBD1 (6 bases). Deletions cut 5 bases from V and 15 bases from J, with 17 bases between. The CDR3 totals 12 residues. Germline lookup yields CDR1 MNHEY and CDR2 SMNVEV (reference sequence). The CDR3 DNA reads as TGTGCCAGCAGTCCAGTAAACAGGGCCCCGTTCTTC. It codes for CASSPVNRAPFF.

This chain connects TRBV7-9 to TRBJ2-3; tentative D call: TRBD1 (8 bases). This CDR3 is built from 15 residues. From germline, CDR1 is SEHNR and CDR2 FQNEAQ (reference sequence). Trimming removed 5 bases at V and 3 bases at J, with 15 bases between. Here the CDR3 reads CASSHGQGGTDTQYF. Here the CDR3 DNA reads TGTGCCAGCAGCCACGGACAGGGAGGGACAGATACGCAGTATTTT.

The chain couples TRBV7-9 to TRBJ2-7; TRBD1 agrees at 9 bases. The V segment lost 4 bases and the J segment 6 bases; nucleotides outside the gene matches: 7. Germline V gene data show CDR1 as SEHNR and CDR2 as FQNEAQ (reference sequence). The CDR3 totals 14 residues. In DNA form, the CDR3 reads TGTGCCAGCAGCTCCCGGGACAGGGTTGGCGAGCAGTACTTC. Protein: CASSSRDRVGEQYF.

As DNA, the CDR3 is TGCAGCGTTGCGACAGGGAGCACAGATACGCAGTATTTT. Translation gives CSVATGSTDTQYF. The chain recombines TRBV29-1 with TRBJ2-3, with 7 positions matching TRBD1. The ends lost 4 bases at V and 0 bases at J; junction bases unmatched: 1. CDR1 is SQVTM, CDR2 ANQGSEA, per germline. The CDR3 has 13 residues.

The rearrangement links TRBV27 to TRBJ2-5; 7 bases line up with TRBD2. J was trimmed by 7 bases and V by 6 bases; bases with no gene match: 23. The CDR3 consists of 18 residues. The germline gives CDR1 MNHEY, CDR2 SMNVEV (reference sequence). CDR3 DNA: TGTGCCAGCAGCCCCACGACTAGCCGACGGAGGGAGGCAGGGACCCAGTACTTC. It is translated as CASSPTTSRRREAGTQYF.

V and J are TRBV6-4 and TRBJ2-1; a possible D gene is TRBD2 (6 bases). Germline V CDR1 and CDR2: MRHNA, SNTAGT. There are 15 residues in the CDR3. V was cut by 5 bases and J by 4 bases, with 15 bases left in between. This CDR3 is CASSLTDGSYNEQFF. The CDR3 DNA is TGTGCCAGCAGTCTAACAGACGGGAGTTACAATGAGCAGTTCTTC.

The chain has TRBV5-1 and TRBJ2-5; 7 bases are shared with TRBD2. V gave up 3 bases and J gave up 5 bases; unmatched junction bases: 10. From germline, CDR1 is SGHRS and CDR2 YFSETQ. This CDR3 spans 15 amino acids. In DNA, the CDR3 is TGCGCCAGCAGCTCGACTGGACTGGGGGGGGAGACCCAGTACTTC. Translated, it gives CASSSTGLGGETQYF.

This clone was recorded only once. The chain is built from TRBV10-3 and TRBJ2-5; 8 bases fit TRBD2. This CDR3 is 16 amino acids long. Germline-derived CDR1 and CDR2 are ENHRY and SYGVKD. The junction had 11 bases not matched to a gene; V was cut back by 3 bases and J by 5 bases. This CDR3 is CAISDSVRGGSETQYF. CDR3 nucleotides: TGTGCCATCAGTGATTCCGTTCGGGGGGGTTCCGAGACCCAGTACTTC.

The gene calls are TRBV5-1 and TRBJ1-6; D not resolved. The ends were cut back, 0 bases at V and 0 bases at J, with 1 base in the middle. The CDR3 is 14 residues long. In germline, CDR1 is SGHRS, CDR2 YFSETQ. The chain's CDR3 is CASSLASYNSPLHF. CDR3 DNA: TGCGCCAGCAGCTTGGCCTCCTATAATTCACCCCTCCACTTT.

The chain combines TRBV30 with TRBJ2-1; 11 bases agree with TRBD2. Losses at the gene ends were 2 bases for V and 4 bases for J; bases not matched to a gene: 7. The CDR3 has 16 amino acids. The germline gives CDR1 GTSNPN, CDR2 SVGIG (reference sequence). The CDR3 region has the DNA TGTGCCTGGAGTTATCGACTAGCGGGACTTTACAATGAGCAGTTCTTC. This gives the protein CAWSYRLAGLYNEQFF.

This chain links TRBV28 with TRBJ2-3; TRBD2 matches 8 bases. V trimming: 4 bases; J trimming: 0 bases; junction bases outside the gene matches: 6. Germline V CDR1 and CDR2: MDHEN, SYDVKM. There are 16 residues in the CDR3. This CDR3 is CASSSLSGASTDTQYF. DNA of the CDR3: TGTGCCAGCAGTTCCCTTAGCGGGGCGAGCACAGATACGCAGTATTTT. Variable domain in full (rest from reference TRBV28 and TRBJ2-3): DVKVTQSSRYLVKRTGEKVFLECVQDMDHENMFWYRQDPGLGLRLIYFSYDVKMKEKGDIPEGYSVSREKKERFSLILESASTNQTSMYLCASSSLSGASTDTQYFGPGTRLTVL.

The sample holds a few counts of this clone. The chain employs TRBV30 and TRBJ1-1; maybe TRBD1 (6 bases). In germline, CDR1 is GTSNPN, CDR2 SVGIG (reference sequence). This CDR3 region has 11 residues. The CDR3 DNA follows: TGTGTTATGACAGGTGCCTCTGAAGCTTTCTTT. Translating it yields CVMTGASEAFF.

The count of this clone is one. The chain carries TRBV6-4 and TRBJ2-1; TRBD2 matches at 12 bases. This CDR3 spans 14 amino acids. Germline CDR1 MRHNA, CDR2 SNTAGT. With 7 bases clipped from V and 8 bases from J, the junction kept 6 bases outside the gene matches. CDR3 nucleotide sequence: TGTGCCAGCACGAAGACTAGCGGGAGTTATGAGCAGTTCTTC. As protein: CASTKTSGSYEQFF.